This T cell receptor beta chain was observed in a study of blood T cells in healthy people across ages. CDR1 is MDHEN and CDR2 is SYDVKM in the germline V gene. Trimming took 6 bases from V and 3 from J, leaving 3 bases between them. This CDR3 has 11 amino acids. In this sample, this clonotype turned up many times. Using a J-beta primer mix together with a sample-barcoded 5' primer, a second PCR was run for roughly 7 to 12 cycles. TCRdb processed the 5' RACE reads anew with MiXCR; each CDR3 protein has one entry. The repertoire holds some 760,000 distinct CDR3 sequences, with just under 25% as singletons. In addition, the sample was reused for a study of T cells of mothers and their children. As that report states: Donation came from three healthy Caucasian mothers together with their six children.

The rearrangement uses TRBV28 and TRBJ1-3; D remains ambiguous. The clonotype was recovered from a boy aged 10-17 years in good health. Specimen: blood. The CDR3 coding sequence is TGTGCCAGCAGAATTGGAAACACCATATATTTT. It codes for CASRIGNTIYF.